The source of this T cell receptor beta chain is a study of T-cell memory formation after mild COVID-19. Findings and caveats of the study: Contracting CD4+ clones sat mainly in CM and EM; CD8+ in EMRA. A subset of responding clones appeared in pre-infection memory, suggesting cross-reactive memory joined.

The CDR3 is made up of 14 amino acids. Germline CDR1 KGHDR, CDR2 SFDVKD. V was clipped by 0 bases and J by 7 bases, with 9 bases between them. To note about this clonotype: Its antigen is unidentified.

Using its own MiXCR run on the 5' RACE reads, TCRdb lists one record per CDR3 protein. The sample includes about 82,000 distinct CDR3 sequences, 9.5% to 15% of them seen just once. The chain joins TRBV24-1 to TRBJ2-1; TRBD1 might be the D (6 bases). The sequenced sample consisted of PBMCs or a T cell subset sorted from them (not recorded which). The receptor was derived from a young man who had mild COVID-19 (a few samples of this study predate the infection). Cell type and time point are not known. CDR3 loop: CATSDLGDNNEQFF. CDR3 bases: TGTGCCACCAGTGATTTGGGGGACAATAATGAGCAGTTCTTC.